Each of the 25 T cell receptor beta chains below was sequenced from the same sample in a study of blood T cell repertoires in COVID-19. Sequencing was performed with immunoSEQ multiplex PCR; in TCRdb, only in-frame clones are kept and a portion is missing. The table has about 200,000 clones, around nine tenths seen once. Sequences were obtained from PBMCs or T cells enriched from blood (not recorded which). The receptors here all came from a woman aged 25 to 39 who had been exposed to COVID-19.

This clone has just one count. This chain joins TRBV2 and TRBJ2-1, with a possible D match to TRBD2 (5 bases). There are 14 residues in the CDR3. Trimming left V 5 bases short and J 8 bases short, with 16 bases between. From germline, CDR1 is SNHLY and CDR2 FYNNEI. The CDR3 spells CASSYKGVFDEQFF. DNA of the CDR3: TGTGCCAGCAGTTACAAGGGAGTCTTCGATGAGCAGTTCTTC.

The chain carries TRBV7-3 and TRBJ2-3, with D possibly matching TRBD1 (7 bases). Deletions cut 4 bases from V and 2 bases from J, with 13 bases between. CDR1 is SGHTA, CDR2 FQGTGA, per germline. The CDR3 totals 15 residues. CDR3 region: CASSSQGGVTDTQYF. For the CDR3, the DNA is TGTGCCAGCAGCTCCCAGGGGGGTGTCACAGATACGCAGTATTTT.

This clone was observed a few times. The chain recombines TRBV5-5 with TRBJ1-4; 7 bases agree with TRBD1. The CDR3 is 15 residues long. After removal of 3 bases from V and 6 bases from J, the junction contained 8 bases not matched to a gene. Germline CDR1 and CDR2: SGHKS and YYEKEE (reference sequence). CDR3 sequence reads: CASSSHRDSHEKLFF. The CDR3 DNA sequence: TGTGCCAGCAGCTCGCACCGGGACAGTCATGAAAAACTGTTTTTT.

The genes are TRBV18 and TRBJ2-7; 9 bases line up with TRBD1. The V gene's germline CDR1 is KGHSH and CDR2 LQKENI. The V and J ends lost 5 bases and 2 bases, in that order; junction bases with no gene match: 7. This CDR3 comprises 15 residues. This chain's CDR3 is CASSAGTGSTYEQYF. DNA for the CDR3: TGTGCCAGCTCAGCAGGGACAGGGTCAACCTACGAGCAGTACTTC.

This rearrangement joins TRBV11-3 to TRBJ2-1, with unresolved D. The CDR3 runs 13 residues. V lost 10 bases and J 0 bases, leaving 10 bases between the germline ends. Germline V gene sequence: CDR1 SGHNT, CDR2 YENEEA. CDR3 in DNA: TGTGCCATCCGAGAGAGCTCCTACAATGAGCAGTTCTTC. It specifies CAIRESSYNEQFF.

The CDR3 coding sequence is TGTGCCAGCAGCGTAGCGAGCTTTTCCTCCAGGGGACAGAACTATGGCTACACCTTC. It yields the protein CASSVASFSSRGQNYGYTF. V gene TRBV9 combines with J gene TRBJ1-2; 7 bases are a match to TRBD1. CDR3 size: 19 residues. Germline V lookup: CDR1 SGDLS, CDR2 YYNGEE. Trimming took 0 bases from V and 2 from J; bases not matched to a gene: 16. Using reference TRBV9 and TRBJ1-2 for the parts outside the CDR3, the full variable domain is DSGVTQTPKHLITATGQRVTLRCSPRSGDLSVYWYQQSLDQGLQFLIQYYNGEERAKGNILERFSAQQFPDLHSELNLSSLELGDSALYFCASSVASFSSRGQNYGYTFGSGTRLTVV.

The chain joins TRBV5-1 to TRBJ1-4; the D is unclear. The CDR3 consists of 14 residues. Germline-derived CDR1 and CDR2 are SGHRS and YFSETQ. V gave up 5 bases and J gave up 4 bases, with 12 bases separating them. CDR3 nucleotides: TGCGCCAGCAGTTTCGGACGGGATAATGAAAAACTGTTTTTT. This translates into CASSFGRDNEKLFF.

The CDR3 DNA is TGTGCCAGCAGCTTAACAGGGAAGGGGGGGGCTTTCTTT. It is translated as CASSLTGKGGAFF. The chain has TRBV7-8 and TRBJ1-1; D possibly corresponds to TRBD1 (6 bases). This CDR3 is built from 13 residues. V was shortened by 2 bases and J by 11 bases, with 15 bases between the two germline ends. From germline, CDR1 is SGHVS and CDR2 FQNEAQ.

The chain couples TRBV29-1 to TRBJ1-1, with 7 positions matching TRBD1. Germline values: CDR1 SQVTM, CDR2 ANQGSEA. Trimming cost V 0 bases and J 11 bases; bases outside gene matches: 9. The CDR3 covers 13 residues. CDR3 sequence (DNA): TGCAGCGTTGAAGAACAGACAGGGAATTACGCTTTCTTT. As protein: CSVEEQTGNYAFF.

Only one count was recorded for this clone. This chain uses TRBV5-1 with TRBJ2-5; 8 nucleotides line up with TRBD2. The junction had 10 bases not matched to a gene; V was cut back by 4 bases and J by 5 bases. Per germline, CDR1 SGHRS and CDR2 YFSETQ. CDR3 length equals 15 residues. In DNA, the CDR3 is TGCGCCAGCAGCCCAGGGAGCGGGGGCGGGGAGACCCAGTACTTC. Residues: CASSPGSGGGETQYF.

The gene calls are TRBV30 and TRBJ1-3; D is possibly TRBD1 (5 bases). Germline assignment: CDR1 GTSNPN and CDR2 SVGIG (reference sequence). The CDR3 runs 16 residues. Trimming took 0 bases from V and 1 from J, leaving 13 bases between them. The CDR3 sequence is CAWSVLSRGSGNTIYF. DNA for the CDR3: TGTGCCTGGAGTGTTCTCAGTCGGGGGTCTGGAAACACCATATATTTT.

The rearrangement links TRBV2 to TRBJ2-3; possible D gene TRBD2, 5 bases. V was shortened by 5 bases and J by 4 bases, with 28 bases between the two germline ends. This CDR3 has 19 residues. Germline V lookup: CDR1 SNHLY, CDR2 FYNNEI. The CDR3 spells CASSLTTPGDEFKADTQYF. The CDR3, as DNA: TGTGCCAGCAGTCTAACGACCCCCGGGGATGAATTTAAGGCAGATACGCAGTATTTT.

This clone turned up a few times. This rearrangement joins TRBV7-8 to TRBJ1-1; TRBD1 matches at 8 bases. Trimming removed 6 bases from V and 2 bases from J; junction bases left unmatched: 5. CDR3 size: 14 residues. Germline loops: CDR1 SGHVS, CDR2 FQNEAQ. The CDR3 DNA reads TGTGCCAGCAGTGGCGGACAGGGAAACACTGAAGCTTTCTTT. Protein product: CASSGGQGNTEAFF.

The V call is TRBV28, the J call TRBJ2-5, with 10 bases lining up with TRBD2. This CDR3 is built from 15 residues. Germline V lookup: CDR1 MDHEN, CDR2 SYDVKM. With V trimmed by 4 bases and J by 3 bases, 5 bases remained unmatched. The CDR3 DNA reads as TGTGCCAGCAGTTCCGCCGGGACTAGCGAAGAGACCCAGTACTTC. This sequence encodes CASSSAGTSEETQYF.

The V gene is TRBV19, the J gene TRBJ1-5; maybe TRBD1 (5 bases). V dropped 7 bases and J dropped 7 bases, with 20 bases sitting between them. The V gene's germline CDR1 is LNHDA and CDR2 SQIVND (reference sequence). This CDR3 contains 15 residues. The CDR3 nucleotides are TGTGCCAGTACCAACCCATGGGGGGTAGGGCAGCCCCAGCATTTT. Its protein product is CASTNPWGVGQPQHF.

The genes are TRBV2 and TRBJ1-2, with D perhaps TRBD1 (5 bases). The V end lost 6 bases, the J end lost 6 bases, and 14 bases lay between the germline ends. Germline V lookup: CDR1 SNHLY, CDR2 FYNNEI. The CDR3 loop spans 13 amino acids. CDR3 amino acids: CASRSSRVNGYTF. The DNA for the CDR3 is TGTGCCAGCAGAAGTAGCAGGGTAAATGGCTACACCTTC.

The rearrangement joins TRBV5-6 to TRBJ1-2; D is undetermined. Germline-derived CDR1 and CDR2 are SGHDT and YYEEEE. V was shortened by 4 bases and J by 7 bases, with 14 bases between the two germline ends. This CDR3 contains 13 residues. CDR3 loop: CASSLDGVSGYTF. CDR3 bases: TGTGCCAGCAGCCTCGACGGGGTCTCTGGCTACACCTTC.

This chain joins TRBV2 and TRBJ2-2; 10 bases align to TRBD1. V shed 4 bases, J shed 7 bases, and the junction held 6 bases outside the gene matches. Germline-derived CDR1 and CDR2 are SNHLY and FYNNEI. This CDR3 is 15 amino acids long. The DNA for the CDR3 is TGTGCCAGCAGTGGGCCGGGACAGGGGATCGGGGAGCTGTTTTTT. It translates to CASSGPGQGIGELFF.

The chain couples TRBV11-3 to TRBJ2-3; D is possibly TRBD1 (5 bases). Germline CDR1 SGHNT, CDR2 YENEEA. Trimming stripped 2 bases from V and 0 bases from J, with 12 bases between. CDR3 size: 16 residues. The CDR3 protein is CASSLTDTFSTDTQYF. The CDR3 DNA follows: TGTGCCAGCAGCTTAACGGACACTTTTAGCACAGATACGCAGTATTTT. The full variable domain, rest sourced from reference TRBV11-3 and TRBJ2-3, is EAGVVQSPRYKIIEKKQPVAFWCNPISGHNTLYWYLQNLGQGPELLIRYENEEAVDDSQLPKDRFSAERLKGVDSTLKIQPAELGDSAVYLCASSLTDTFSTDTQYFGPGTRLTVL.

This chain joins TRBV29-1 and TRBJ2-1; the match to TRBD1 covers 8 bases. The V gene's germline CDR1 is SQVTM and CDR2 ANQGSEA. The CDR3 is 14 amino acids. V lost 6 bases to trimming and J lost 6 bases; unmatched junction nucleotides: 10. The CDR3 sequence: CSVGTGFFGNEQFF. In DNA form, the CDR3 reads TGCAGCGTCGGGACAGGCTTCTTCGGCAATGAGCAGTTCTTC.

This chain uses TRBV6-6 with TRBJ1-1; no definite D call. CDR1 and CDR2 (germline): MNHNY, SVGAGI (reference sequence). The length of the CDR3 is 14 residues. The V gene lost 4 bases and the J gene lost 1 base, with 10 bases spanning the gap. The CDR3 DNA is TGTGCCAGCAGTTCCCTCGGGTCGAACACTGAAGCTTTCTTT. Its protein is CASSSLGSNTEAFF.

The rearrangement joins TRBV14 to TRBJ1-6; TRBD1 is a possible D gene (5 bases). Germline CDR1 is SGHDN and CDR2 is FVKESK. CDR3 size: 16 residues. The V end lost 0 bases, the J end lost 10 bases, and 16 bases lay between the germline ends. The CDR3 protein is CASSQDTPGRGSPLHF. Here the CDR3 DNA reads TGTGCCAGCAGCCAAGATACTCCCGGGCGGGGGTCACCCCTCCACTTT.

The chain combines TRBV19 with TRBJ1-2, with 10 bases fitting TRBD1. Germline lookup yields CDR1 LNHDA and CDR2 SQIVND (reference sequence). CDR3 length: 13 residues. The ends lost 8 bases at V and 3 bases at J; junction bases unmatched: 3. CDR3 nucleotides: TGTGCCAGTTACGGGACAGGGGACTATGGCTACACCTTC. Translating it yields CASYGTGDYGYTF.

V usage is TRBV27 and J usage is TRBJ2-5; 9 bases line up with TRBD1. The CDR3 consists of 14 residues. CDR1 is MNHEY and CDR2 is SMNVEV in the germline V gene (reference sequence). Trimming removed 5 bases from V and 3 bases from J; junction bases left unmatched: 4. The CDR3 nucleotides read TGTGCCAGCAGTCCCGGGGACAGGGAAGAGACCCAGTACTTC. This sequence encodes CASSPGDREETQYF.

The chain joins TRBV2 to TRBJ1-2; D possibly corresponds to TRBD1 (6 bases). The CDR3 is 17 amino acids. The V end lost 8 bases, the J end lost 2 bases, and 24 bases lay between the germline ends. CDR1 and CDR2 (germline): SNHLY, FYNNEI. CDR3 loop: CASLVSGDLVKNYGYTF. The CDR3 DNA sequence: TGTGCCAGCCTCGTTTCAGGGGACCTAGTAAAAAACTATGGCTACACCTTC.